This T cell receptor (beta chain) was found in a study of T cells in Graves' hyperthyroidism and ophthalmopathy. In this sample, this clonotype turned up many times. RNA transcripts provided the source from which TCR beta CDR3 regions were amplified. In the first-round RT-PCR of the TCR CDR3, the HTBI primer set was used. In TCRdb, the multiplex PCR reads were re-called with MiXCR into one record per CDR3 protein. Here the sample spans a few hundred thousand distinct CDR3 sequences, 21% being singletons. This CDR3 is built from 17 residues. The junction had 8 bases not matched to a gene; V was cut back by 3 bases and J by 0 bases. Germline loops: CDR1 GTSNPN, CDR2 SVGIG (reference sequence). Diagnostic assessment was based on clinical symptoms, serum thyroxine and TRAb, thyroid ultrasound and orbital computed tomography.

Sequencing was done on a sample of blood. The chain links TRBV30 to TRBJ1-4, with 9 bases fitting TRBD1. This receptor was identified in a woman in her forties or fifties with Graves' hyperthyroidism. DNA for the CDR3: TGTGCCTGGAGAGGGGGACAGGGCTATCCAACTAATGAAAAACTGTTTTTT. Its translation: CAWRGGQGYPTNEKLFF.